These T cell receptor beta chains were read from a single sample in a study of immune characteristics of hereditary and idiopathic chronic pancreatitis. TCRdb keeps only in-frame clones here, not all; method: immunoSEQ multiplex PCR. The sample has about 14,000 clones, around four fifths seen once. The sample comprised pancreas tissue with hereditary chronic pancreatitis. All receptors derive from a human donor with chronic pancreatitis. Both conserved end residues are part of each CDR3. Rows give clone size only sometimes, using once, few, many, or a class for an expanded clone.

V	size	J	CDR3
TRBV7-2	once	TRBJ2-1	CASSSSSTGPNEQFF
TRBV6-6	NA	TRBJ2-7	CASSKGQGVFYEQYF
TRBV9	once	TRBJ2-2	CASSPRLADYTGELFF
TRBV7-9	NA	TRBJ2-2	CASLAGAGTGELFF
TRBV10-3	NA	TRBJ2-1	CAIRQMGEQFF
TRBV25-1	NA	TRBJ2-1	CASTPTDRYNEQFF
TRBV18	NA	TRBJ2-2	CASSPSSGETGELFF
TRBV5-1	few	TRBJ2-5	CASSVGGGSQETQYF
TRBV7-9	NA	TRBJ1-3	CASSLGQTPSGNTIYF
TRBV4-1	NA	TRBJ1-1	CASSHPQGGGTEAFF
TRBV3-1/TRBV3-2	few	TRBJ2-3	CASSQDLPGGLAATDTQYF
TRBV20-1	NA	TRBJ2-3	CSASPLGRGRASDTQYF
TRBV23-1	NA	TRBJ1-3	CASSQFGRPVSGNTIYF
TRBV7-3	medium-sized	TRBJ2-2	CASKEGTGTGELFF
TRBV19	NA	TRBJ2-7	CASSIGALSYEQYF